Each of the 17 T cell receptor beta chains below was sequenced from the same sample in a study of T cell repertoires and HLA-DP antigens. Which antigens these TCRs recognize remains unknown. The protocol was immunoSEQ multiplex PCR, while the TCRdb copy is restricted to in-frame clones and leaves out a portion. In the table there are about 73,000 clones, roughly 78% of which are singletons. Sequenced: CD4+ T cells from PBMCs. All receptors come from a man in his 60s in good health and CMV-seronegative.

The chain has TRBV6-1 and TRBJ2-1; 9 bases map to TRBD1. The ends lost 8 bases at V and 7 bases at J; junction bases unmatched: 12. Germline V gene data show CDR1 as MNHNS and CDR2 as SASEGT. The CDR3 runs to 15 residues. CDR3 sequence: CASHIPGQGRNEQFF. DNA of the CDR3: TGTGCCAGCCACATCCCGGGACAGGGTAGAAATGAGCAGTTCTTC.

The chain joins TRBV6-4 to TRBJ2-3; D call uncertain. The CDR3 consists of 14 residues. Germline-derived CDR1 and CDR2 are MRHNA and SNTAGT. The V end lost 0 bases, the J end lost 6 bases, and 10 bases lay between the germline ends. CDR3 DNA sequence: TGTGCCAGCAGTGACTCGGTGACGAGCGATACGCAGTATTTT. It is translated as CASSDSVTSDTQYF.

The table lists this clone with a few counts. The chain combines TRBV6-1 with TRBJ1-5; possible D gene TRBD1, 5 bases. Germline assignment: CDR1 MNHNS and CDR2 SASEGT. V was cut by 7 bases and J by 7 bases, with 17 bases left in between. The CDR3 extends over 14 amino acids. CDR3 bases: TGTGCCAGCAAGGGAGACAGAACTAGGCAGCCCCAGCATTTT. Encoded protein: CASKGDRTRQPQHF.

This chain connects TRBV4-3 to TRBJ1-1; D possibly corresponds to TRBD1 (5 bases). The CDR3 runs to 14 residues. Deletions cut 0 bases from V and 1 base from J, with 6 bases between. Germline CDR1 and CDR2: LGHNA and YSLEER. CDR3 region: CASSQDDRNTEAFF. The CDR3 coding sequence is TGCGCCAGCAGCCAAGACGACAGGAACACTGAAGCTTTCTTT.

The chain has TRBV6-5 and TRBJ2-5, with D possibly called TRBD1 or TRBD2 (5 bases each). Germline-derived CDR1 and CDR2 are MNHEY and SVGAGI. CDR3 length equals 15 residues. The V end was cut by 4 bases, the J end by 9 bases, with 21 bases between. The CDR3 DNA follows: TGTGCCAGCAGTTCTCTCGGGGACGGCGGCGCGGCCCAGTACTTC. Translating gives CASSSLGDGGAAQYF.

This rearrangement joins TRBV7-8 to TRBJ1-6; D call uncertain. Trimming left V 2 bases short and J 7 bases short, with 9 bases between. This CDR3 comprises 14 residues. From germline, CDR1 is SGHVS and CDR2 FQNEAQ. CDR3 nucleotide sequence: TGTGCCAGCAGCTTAAGGGAGGGCAATTCACCCCTCCACTTT. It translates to CASSLREGNSPLHF.

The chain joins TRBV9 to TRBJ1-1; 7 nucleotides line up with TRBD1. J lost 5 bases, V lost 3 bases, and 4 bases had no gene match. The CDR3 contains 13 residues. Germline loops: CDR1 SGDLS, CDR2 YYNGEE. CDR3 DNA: TGTGCCAGCAGCGACAGGGGAGGGACTGAAGCTTTCTTT. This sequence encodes CASSDRGGTEAFF.

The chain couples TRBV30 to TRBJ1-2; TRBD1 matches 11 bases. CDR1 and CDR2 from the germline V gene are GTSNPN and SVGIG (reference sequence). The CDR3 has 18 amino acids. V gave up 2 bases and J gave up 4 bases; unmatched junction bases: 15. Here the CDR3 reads CAWSSISARTGGSYGYTF. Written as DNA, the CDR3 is TGTGCCTGGAGTTCCATCTCGGCCCGGACAGGGGGCAGCTATGGCTACACCTTC.

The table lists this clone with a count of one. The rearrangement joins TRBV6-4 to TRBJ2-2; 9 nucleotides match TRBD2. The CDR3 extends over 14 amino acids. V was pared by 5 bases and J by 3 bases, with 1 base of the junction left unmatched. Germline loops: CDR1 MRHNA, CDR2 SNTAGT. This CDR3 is CASSRLADTGELFF. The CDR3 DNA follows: TGTGCCAGCAGTAGACTAGCGGACACCGGGGAGCTGTTTTTT.

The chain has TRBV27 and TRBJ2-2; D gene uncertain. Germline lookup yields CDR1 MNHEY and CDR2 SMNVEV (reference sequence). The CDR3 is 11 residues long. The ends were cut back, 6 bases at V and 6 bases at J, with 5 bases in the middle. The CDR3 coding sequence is TGTGCCAGCAGCCCCCCCGGGGAGCTGTTTTTT. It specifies CASSPPGELFF.

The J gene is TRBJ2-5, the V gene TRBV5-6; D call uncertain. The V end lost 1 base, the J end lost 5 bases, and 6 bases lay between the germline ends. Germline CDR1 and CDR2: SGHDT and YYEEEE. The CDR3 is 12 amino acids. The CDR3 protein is CASSLYEETQYF. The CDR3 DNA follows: TGTGCCAGCAGCTTGTACGAGGAGACCCAGTACTTC.

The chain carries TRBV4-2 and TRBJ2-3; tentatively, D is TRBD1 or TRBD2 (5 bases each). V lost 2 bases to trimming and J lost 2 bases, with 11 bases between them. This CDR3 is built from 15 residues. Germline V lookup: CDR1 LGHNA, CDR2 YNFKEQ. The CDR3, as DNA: TGTGCCAGCAGCCAATGGTCCGGGGCCACAGATACGCAGTATTTT. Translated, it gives CASSQWSGATDTQYF.

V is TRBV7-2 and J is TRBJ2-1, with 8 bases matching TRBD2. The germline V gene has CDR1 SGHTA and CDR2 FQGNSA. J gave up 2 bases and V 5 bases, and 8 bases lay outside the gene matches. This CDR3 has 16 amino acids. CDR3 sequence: CASSKMAGGAYNEQFF. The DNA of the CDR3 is TGTGCCAGCAGCAAAATGGCGGGGGGCGCCTACAATGAGCAGTTCTTC.

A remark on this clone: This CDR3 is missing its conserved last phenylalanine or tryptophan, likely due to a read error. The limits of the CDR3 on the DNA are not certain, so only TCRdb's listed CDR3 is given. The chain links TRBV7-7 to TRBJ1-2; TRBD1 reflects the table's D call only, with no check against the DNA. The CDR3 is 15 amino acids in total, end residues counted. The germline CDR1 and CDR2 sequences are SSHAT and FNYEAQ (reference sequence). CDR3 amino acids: CASSSNGLRTTHTLV.

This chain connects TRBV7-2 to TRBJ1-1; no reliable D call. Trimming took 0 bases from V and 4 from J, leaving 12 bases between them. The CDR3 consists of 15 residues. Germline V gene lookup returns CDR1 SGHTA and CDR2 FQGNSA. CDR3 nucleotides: TGTGCCAGCAGCTTAGCAGATTTTGGGCTCACTGAAGCTTTCTTT. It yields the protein CASSLADFGLTEAFF.

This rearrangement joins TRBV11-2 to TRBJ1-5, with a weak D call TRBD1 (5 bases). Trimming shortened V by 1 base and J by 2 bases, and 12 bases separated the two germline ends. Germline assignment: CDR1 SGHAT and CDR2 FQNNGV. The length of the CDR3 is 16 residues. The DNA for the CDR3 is TGTGCCAGCAGCTTAGGTGGGGGATGGGGCAATCAGCCCCAGCATTTT. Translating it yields CASSLGGGWGNQPQHF.

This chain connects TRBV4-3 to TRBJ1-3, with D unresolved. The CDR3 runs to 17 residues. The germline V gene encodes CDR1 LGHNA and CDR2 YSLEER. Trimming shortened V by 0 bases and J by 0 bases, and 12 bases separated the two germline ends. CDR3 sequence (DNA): TGCGCCAGCAGCCAAGAGAGGGCCCCATTCTCTGGAAACACCATATATTTT. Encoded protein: CASSQERAPFSGNTIYF.